This T cell receptor (beta chain) was sequenced during a study of PD-1 blockade in classical Hodgkin lymphoma. Regarding the study as a whole: The origin of the repertoire differences remains undefined, with disease activity or prior therapy as possible causes. Newly diagnosed and completely responding patients shared comparable baseline diversity. Healthy donors were reported to have higher baseline TCR diversity than newly diagnosed patients.

As to time point: cycle 4 day 1 (C4D1), after 5 to 7 weeks of nivolumab. Each patient's relapse followed autologous stem cell transplantation, and brentuximab vedotin exposure varied. Sequencing was performed with immunoSEQ multiplex PCR; in TCRdb, only in-frame clones are kept and a portion is missing. The sample contains approximately 8,100 clones, around 88% of which appear only once. About this clone itself: What it binds is unknown.

The material was peripheral blood mononuclear cells (PBMCs), obtained before the fourth cycle of nivolumab. The receptor's source is a human donor with classical Hodgkin lymphoma.

The CDR3 sequence is CASSLEGNEQYF. In DNA form, the CDR3 reads TGTGCCAGCAGCTTAGAGGGGAACGAGCAGTACTTC. This chain links TRBV11-3 with TRBJ2-7, with D unresolved. V lost 0 bases to trimming and J lost 5 bases, with 5 bases between them. The CDR3 consists of 12 residues. In germline, CDR1 is SGHNT, CDR2 YENEEA.